Following are 26 T cell receptor beta chains from one sample sequenced in a study of T cells expressing NK-cell markers (dated by TCRdb to the early 2020s). To prepare the library, 5' RACE was applied. The sequencer listed for this sample is Illumina HiSeq 2000. TCRdb reprocessed the public reads and reports one entry per CDR3 protein sequence, without DNA. The sample has some 600,000 distinct CDR3 sequences on record. The ten largest clones add up to approximately 3.5% of the sample. Specimen: blood T cells: a sorted CD56 or NKG2C T cell subset, CD4+ or CD8+ T cells, or bulk PBMC T cells (not recorded which). All receptors come from a man between 18 and 29 years old in good health. Donor details come from another sample of the same person, matched by shared clones.

The chain combines TRBV20-1 with TRBJ1-1; checking the TCRdb D call of TRBD1 is not possible without DNA. Germline lookup yields CDR1 DFQATT and CDR2 SNEGSKA (reference sequence). CDR3 size: 15 residues. This CDR3 reads CSARSGGRGGTEAFF.

This chain joins TRBV7-9 and TRBJ1-1; TCRdb's D gene call, TRBD1, goes unchecked for lack of DNA. CDR3 size: 15 residues. CDR1 is SEHNR, CDR2 FQNEAQ, per germline (reference sequence). CDR3 protein: CASSLATGANTEAFF.

The rearrangement uses TRBV3-1 and TRBJ2-3; the TRBD2 assignment by TCRdb is unverifiable without DNA. The CDR3 loop spans 15 amino acids. CDR1 and CDR2 from the germline V gene are LGHDT and YNNKEL (reference sequence). The CDR3 loop reads CASSQFGELTDTQYF.

The CDR3 reads CASSLPRFGTNEKLFF. The V and J genes are TRBV5-6 and TRBJ1-4. Per the germline V gene, CDR1 is SGHDT and CDR2 is YYEEEE. This CDR3 spans 16 amino acids.

The V gene is TRBV11-2, the J gene TRBJ2-1; no DNA is available, so the TRBD1 call from TCRdb remains unchecked. The CDR3 contains 14 residues. Germline V gives CDR1 SGHAT, CDR2 FQNNGV. The CDR3: CASSFGTGNNEQFF.

The CDR3 region is CASSLVPPSSYNEQFF. The chain uses TRBV5-1 and TRBJ2-1; with no DNA, the TCRdb D assignment of TRBD1 cannot be verified. Germline V gives CDR1 SGHRS, CDR2 YFSETQ. This CDR3 is built from 16 residues. Based on the CDR3 plus reference TRBV5-1 and TRBJ2-1, the full variable domain is KAGVTQTPRYLIKTRGQQVTLSCSPISGHRSVSWYQQTPGQGLQFLFEYFSETQRNKGNFPGRFSGRQFSNSRSEMNVSTLELGDSALYLCASSLVPPSSYNEQFFGPGTRLTVL.

This chain connects TRBV10-1 to TRBJ2-5; TCRdb proposes TRBD1, but this gene call is untestable without DNA. Germline V gene data show CDR1 as WNHNN and CDR2 as SYGVQD (reference sequence). This CDR3 comprises 14 residues. CDR3 amino acids: CASSEFRTDQTQYF.

The chain carries TRBV3-1 and TRBJ2-5; TCRdb's D call of TRBD1 is untestable without DNA. This CDR3 is built from 12 residues. CDR1 is LGHDT and CDR2 is YNNKEL in the germline V gene (reference sequence). The CDR3 region is CASSYGGTGQYF.

The chain links TRBV9 to TRBJ2-1; TCRdb outputs TRBD2, but without DNA this stays unchecked. The germline V gene has CDR1 SGDLS and CDR2 YYNGEE. The CDR3 loop spans 16 amino acids. The CDR3 here is CASSARLAASYNEQFF.

The rearrangement links TRBV6-5 to TRBJ1-1; the TCRdb call, TRBD1, lacks DNA for checking. Germline V gene lookup returns CDR1 MNHEY and CDR2 SVGAGI. The CDR3 extends over 16 amino acids. Here the CDR3 reads CASSPGTGVLATEAFF.

The J gene is TRBJ2-6, the V gene TRBV29-1. There are 15 residues in the CDR3. CDR1 and CDR2 from the germline V gene are SQVTM and ANQGSEA. CDR3 sequence: CSVRTVDSGANVLTF.

The chain uses TRBV9 and TRBJ2-3; absent DNA, TCRdb's TRBD2 call cannot be checked. The V gene's germline CDR1 is SGDLS and CDR2 YYNGEE. The CDR3 totals 16 residues. CDR3 in amino acids: CASSASGRALGDTQYF.

The chain is built from TRBV9 and TRBJ2-3; the TRBD2 assignment by TCRdb is unverifiable without DNA. The CDR3 loop spans 14 amino acids. Germline V lookup: CDR1 SGDLS, CDR2 YYNGEE. The chain's CDR3 is CASSVDSGSDTQYF.

This sequence joins TRBV29-1 and TRBJ2-3; TCRdb gives TRBD2 as the D gene, but with no DNA this cannot be confirmed. CDR1 SQVTM and CDR2 ANQGSEA come from the germline V gene. The CDR3 contains 16 residues. CDR3 region: CSVVGLLQLRTDTQYF.

V usage is TRBV27 and J usage is TRBJ2-1; TCRdb picks TRBD1, but there is no DNA to check that call. This CDR3 has 15 amino acids. The V gene's germline CDR1 is MNHEY and CDR2 SMNVEV (reference sequence). CDR3 protein: CASKTGALSYNEQFF.

The V gene is TRBV10-3, the J gene TRBJ2-1; the D call of TRBD2 rests on TCRdb alone, since no DNA is present to check it. Germline CDR1 reads ENHRY; CDR2 reads SYGVKD. The CDR3 contains 15 residues. This chain's CDR3 is CAIQLAGGPYNEQFF.

The chain combines TRBV2 with TRBJ2-1; TCRdb gives TRBD1 as the D gene, but with no DNA this cannot be confirmed. Germline assignment: CDR1 SNHLY and CDR2 FYNNEI. The CDR3 contains 14 residues. Here the CDR3 reads CASTAYGGINEQFF.

The chain couples TRBV6-5 to TRBJ2-7; lacking DNA, the TRBD1 call made by TCRdb goes unchecked. The CDR3 loop spans 15 amino acids. CDR1 and CDR2 (germline): MNHEY, SVGAGI. This chain's CDR3 is CASSYRARGLYEQYF.

The V call is TRBV7-3, the J call TRBJ2-1; TCRdb calls TRBD1, which cannot be checked without DNA. The CDR3 extends over 14 amino acids. Germline lookup yields CDR1 SGHTA and CDR2 FQGTGA. The chain's CDR3 is CASSLDRVSDEQFF.

The chain carries TRBV6-6 and TRBJ2-5; the D call from TCRdb, TRBD1, cannot be confirmed without DNA. Germline-derived CDR1 and CDR2 are MNHNY and SVGAGI (reference sequence). This CDR3 has 13 residues. CDR3 residues: CASSSANGGTQYF.

J is TRBJ2-2 and V is TRBV20-1; TCRdb outputs TRBD1, but without DNA this stays unchecked. Germline V gene lookup returns CDR1 DFQATT and CDR2 SNEGSKA (reference sequence). CDR3 length: 14 amino acids. The CDR3 protein is CSANPPGAIGELFF.

The V gene is TRBV24-1, the J gene TRBJ2-4; TCRdb indicates TRBD2, and absent DNA this call remains unverified. Per germline, CDR1 KGHDR and CDR2 SFDVKD. There are 17 residues in the CDR3. The CDR3 protein is CATSDPGLSLAKNIQYF.

V is TRBV29-1 and J is TRBJ2-3; TCRdb proposes TRBD2, but this gene call is untestable without DNA. CDR1 SQVTM and CDR2 ANQGSEA come from the germline V gene. The length of the CDR3 is 14 residues. CDR3: CSAPGLAFTDTQYF.

The genes are TRBV10-2 and TRBJ1-2; TCRdb designates TRBD1, a call that cannot be tested without DNA. CDR1 is WSHSY and CDR2 is SAAADI in the germline V gene. The CDR3 consists of 16 residues. The CDR3 reads CASSESIGTQSGGYTF.

This chain connects TRBV5-1 to TRBJ2-1. This CDR3 has 15 residues. Germline values: CDR1 SGHRS, CDR2 YFSETQ. The CDR3 sequence is CASSTTESSYNEQFF.

V and J are TRBV11-2 and TRBJ2-5; the TRBD2 assignment by TCRdb is unverifiable without DNA. The germline V gene encodes CDR1 SGHAT and CDR2 FQNNGV. This CDR3 has 13 amino acids. The CDR3 here is CASLAGAGETQYF.